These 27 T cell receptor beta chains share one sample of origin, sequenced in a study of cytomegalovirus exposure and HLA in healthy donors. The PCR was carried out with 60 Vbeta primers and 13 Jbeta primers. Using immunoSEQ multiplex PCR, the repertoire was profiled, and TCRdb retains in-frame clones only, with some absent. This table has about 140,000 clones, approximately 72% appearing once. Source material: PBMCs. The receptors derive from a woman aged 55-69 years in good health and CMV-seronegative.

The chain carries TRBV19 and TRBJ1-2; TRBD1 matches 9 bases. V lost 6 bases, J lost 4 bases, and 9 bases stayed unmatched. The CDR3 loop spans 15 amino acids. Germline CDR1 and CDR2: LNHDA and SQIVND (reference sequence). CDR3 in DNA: TGTGCCAGTAGAATCGGACAGGGGAAGATCTATGGCTACACCTTC. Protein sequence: CASRIGQGKIYGYTF.

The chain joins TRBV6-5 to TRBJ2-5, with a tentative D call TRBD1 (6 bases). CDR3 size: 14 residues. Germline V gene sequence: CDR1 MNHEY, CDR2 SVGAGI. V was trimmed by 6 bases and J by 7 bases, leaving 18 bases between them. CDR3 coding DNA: TGTGCCAGCAGCTTAATAGGGGGTTTGGGGACCCAGTACTTC. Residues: CASSLIGGLGTQYF.

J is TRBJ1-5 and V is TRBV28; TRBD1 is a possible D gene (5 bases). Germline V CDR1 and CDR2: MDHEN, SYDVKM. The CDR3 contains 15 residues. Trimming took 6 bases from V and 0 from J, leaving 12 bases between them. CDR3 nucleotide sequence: TGTGCCAGCAGCCAAGACAGACATAGCAATCAGCCCCAGCATTTT. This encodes CASSQDRHSNQPQHF.

CDR3 DNA sequence: TGTGCCAGTAGTATAGAAGGTAGCGGGAGTTCCTATGAGCAGTTCTTC. Translated: CASSIEGSGSSYEQFF. The gene calls are TRBV19 and TRBJ2-1; 9 bases match TRBD2. The CDR3 has 16 residues. CDR1 and CDR2 (germline): LNHDA, SQIVND (reference sequence). With V trimmed by 0 bases and J by 8 bases, 8 bases remained unmatched.

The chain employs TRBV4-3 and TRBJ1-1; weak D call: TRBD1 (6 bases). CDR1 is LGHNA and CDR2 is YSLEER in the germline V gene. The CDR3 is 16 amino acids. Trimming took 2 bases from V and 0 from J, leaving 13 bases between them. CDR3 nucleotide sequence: TGCGCCAGCAGCCAACACACAGGGTACATGAACACTGAAGCTTTCTTT. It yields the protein CASSQHTGYMNTEAFF.

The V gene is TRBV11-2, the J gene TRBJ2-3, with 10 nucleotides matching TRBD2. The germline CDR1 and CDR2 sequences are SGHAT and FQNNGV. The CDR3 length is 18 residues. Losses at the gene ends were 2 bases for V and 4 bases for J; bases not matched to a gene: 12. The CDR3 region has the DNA TGTGCCAGCAGCTTATCAGAGCGGGGGGGCCTTTGGGCAGATACGCAGTATTTT. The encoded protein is CASSLSERGGLWADTQYF.

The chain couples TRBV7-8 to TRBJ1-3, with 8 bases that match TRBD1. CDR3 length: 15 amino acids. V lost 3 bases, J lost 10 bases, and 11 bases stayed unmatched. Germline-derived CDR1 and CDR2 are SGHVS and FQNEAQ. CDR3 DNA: TGTGCCAGCAGCTTTCGGTTGGGACAGGTGAATACCATATATTTT. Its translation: CASSFRLGQVNTIYF.

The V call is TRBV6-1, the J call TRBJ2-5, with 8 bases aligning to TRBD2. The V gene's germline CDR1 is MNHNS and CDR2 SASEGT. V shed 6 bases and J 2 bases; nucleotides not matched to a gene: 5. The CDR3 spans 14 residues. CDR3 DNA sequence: TGTGCCAGCAGCCTTAGCGGGGCTCAAGAGACCCAGTACTTC. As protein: CASSLSGAQETQYF.

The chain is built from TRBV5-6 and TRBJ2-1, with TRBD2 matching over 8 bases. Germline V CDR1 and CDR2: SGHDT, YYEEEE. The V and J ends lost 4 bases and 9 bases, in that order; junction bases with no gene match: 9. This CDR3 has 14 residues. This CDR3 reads CASSPLGGAGEQFF. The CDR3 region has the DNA TGTGCCAGCAGCCCCCTCGGGGGGGCGGGTGAGCAGTTCTTC.

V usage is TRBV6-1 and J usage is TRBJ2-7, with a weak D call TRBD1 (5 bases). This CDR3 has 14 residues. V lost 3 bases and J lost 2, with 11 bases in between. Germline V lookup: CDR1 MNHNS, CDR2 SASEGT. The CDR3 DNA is TGTGCCAGCAGTGACCCTAGACAGACCTACGAGCAGTACTTC. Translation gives CASSDPRQTYEQYF.

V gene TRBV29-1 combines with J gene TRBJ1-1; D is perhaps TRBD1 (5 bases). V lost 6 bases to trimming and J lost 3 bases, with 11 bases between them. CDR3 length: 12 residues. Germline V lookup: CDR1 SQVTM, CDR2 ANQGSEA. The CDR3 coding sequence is TGCAGCGTGACAAGGACACACACTGAAGCTTTCTTT. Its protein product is CSVTRTHTEAFF. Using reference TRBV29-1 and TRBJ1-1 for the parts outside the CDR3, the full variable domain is SAVISQKPSRDICQRGTSLTIQCQVDSQVTMMFWYRQQPGQSLTLIATANQGSEATYESGFVIDKFPISRPNLTFSTLTVSNMSPEDSSIYLCSVTRTHTEAFFGQGTRLTVV.

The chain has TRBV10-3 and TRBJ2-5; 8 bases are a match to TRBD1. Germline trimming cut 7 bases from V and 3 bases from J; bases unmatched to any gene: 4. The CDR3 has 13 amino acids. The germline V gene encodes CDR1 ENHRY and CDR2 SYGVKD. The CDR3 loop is CAIMPTGEETQYF. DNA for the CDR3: TGTGCCATCATGCCGACAGGGGAAGAGACCCAGTACTTC.

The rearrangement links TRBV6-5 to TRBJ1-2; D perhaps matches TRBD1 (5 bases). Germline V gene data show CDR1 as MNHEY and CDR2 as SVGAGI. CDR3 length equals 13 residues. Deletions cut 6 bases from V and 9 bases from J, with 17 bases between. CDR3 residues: CASSTGPGGSYTF. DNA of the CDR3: TGTGCCAGCAGCACGGGACCCGGGGGGAGCTACACCTTC.

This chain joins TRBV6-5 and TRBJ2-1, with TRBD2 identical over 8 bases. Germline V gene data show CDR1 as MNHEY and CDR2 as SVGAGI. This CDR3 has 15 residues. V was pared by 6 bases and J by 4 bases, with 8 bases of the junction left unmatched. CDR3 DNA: TGTGCCAGCAGGGCGCCGGGACTAGGGTACAATGAGCAGTTCTTC. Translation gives CASRAPGLGYNEQFF.

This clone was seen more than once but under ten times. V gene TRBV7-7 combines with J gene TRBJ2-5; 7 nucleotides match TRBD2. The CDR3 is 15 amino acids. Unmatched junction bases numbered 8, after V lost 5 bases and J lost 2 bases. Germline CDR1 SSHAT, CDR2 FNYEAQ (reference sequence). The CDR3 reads CASSPRSGTQETQYF. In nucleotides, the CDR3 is TGTGCCAGCAGCCCACGCAGCGGGACTCAAGAGACCCAGTACTTC.

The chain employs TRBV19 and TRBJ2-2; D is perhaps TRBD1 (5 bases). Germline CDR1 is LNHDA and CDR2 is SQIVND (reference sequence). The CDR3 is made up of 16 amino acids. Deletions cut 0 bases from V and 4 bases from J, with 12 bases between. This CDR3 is CASSIEAGRSTGELFF. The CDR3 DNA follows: TGTGCCAGTAGTATAGAAGCAGGGCGGAGCACCGGGGAGCTGTTTTTT.

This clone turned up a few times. The CDR3, as DNA: TGTGCCAGCTCACCACCGACTAGGGGGAACACCGGGGAGCTGTTTTTT. It codes for CASSPPTRGNTGELFF. The chain links TRBV18 to TRBJ2-2, with D perhaps matching TRBD2 (6 bases). The CDR3 has 16 amino acids. Germline CDR1 and CDR2: KGHSH and LQKENI. The V gene lost 0 bases and the J gene lost 1 base, with 9 bases spanning the gap.

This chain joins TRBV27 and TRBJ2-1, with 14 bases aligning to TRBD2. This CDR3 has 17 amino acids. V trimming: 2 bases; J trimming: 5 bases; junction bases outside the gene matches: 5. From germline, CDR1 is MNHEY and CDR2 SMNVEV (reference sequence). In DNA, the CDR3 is TGTGCCAGCAGTTTAAGGACTAGCGGGGGGCGACACAATGAGCAGTTCTTC. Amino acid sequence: CASSLRTSGGRHNEQFF.

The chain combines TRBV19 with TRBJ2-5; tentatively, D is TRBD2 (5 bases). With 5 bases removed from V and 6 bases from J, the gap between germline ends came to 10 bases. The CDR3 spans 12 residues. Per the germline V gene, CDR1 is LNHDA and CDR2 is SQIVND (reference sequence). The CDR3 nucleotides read TGTGCCAGTAGTGAGGACGGGAAGACCCAGTACTTC. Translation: CASSEDGKTQYF.

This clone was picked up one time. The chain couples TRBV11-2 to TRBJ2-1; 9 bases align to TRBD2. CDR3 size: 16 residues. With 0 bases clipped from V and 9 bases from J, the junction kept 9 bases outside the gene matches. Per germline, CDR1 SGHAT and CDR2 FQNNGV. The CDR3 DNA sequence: TGTGCCAGCAGCTTAGAATGGGGCGGGGGGGCACGTGAGCAGTTCTTC. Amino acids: CASSLEWGGGAREQFF.

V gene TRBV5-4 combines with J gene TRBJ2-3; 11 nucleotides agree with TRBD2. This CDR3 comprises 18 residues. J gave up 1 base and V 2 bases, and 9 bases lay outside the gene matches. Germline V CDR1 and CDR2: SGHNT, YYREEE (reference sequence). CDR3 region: CASSLGLAGGVGTDTQYF. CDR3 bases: TGTGCCAGCAGCTTAGGGCTAGCGGGAGGTGTCGGCACAGATACGCAGTATTTT. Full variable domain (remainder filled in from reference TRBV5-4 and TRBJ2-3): ETGVTQSPTHLIKTRGQQVTLRCSSQSGHNTVSWYQQALGQGPQFIFQYYREEENGRGNFPPRFSGLQFPNYSSELNVNALELDDSALYLCASSLGLAGGVGTDTQYFGPGTRLTVL.

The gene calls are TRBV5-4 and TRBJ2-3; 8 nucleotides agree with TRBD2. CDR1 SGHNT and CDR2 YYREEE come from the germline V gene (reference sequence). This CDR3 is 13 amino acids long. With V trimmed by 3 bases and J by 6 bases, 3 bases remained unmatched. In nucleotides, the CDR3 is TGTGCCAGCAGCTCGGGAGGGCCGGATACGCAGTATTTT. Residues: CASSSGGPDTQYF.

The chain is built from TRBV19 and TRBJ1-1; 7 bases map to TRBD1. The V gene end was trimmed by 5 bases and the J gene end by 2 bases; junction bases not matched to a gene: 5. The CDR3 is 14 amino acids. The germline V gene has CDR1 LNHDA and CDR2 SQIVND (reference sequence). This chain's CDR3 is CASSLGQANTEAFF. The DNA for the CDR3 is TGTGCCAGTAGTCTCGGACAGGCAAACACTGAAGCTTTCTTT. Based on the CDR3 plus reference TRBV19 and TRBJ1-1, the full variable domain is DGGITQSPKYLFRKEGQNVTLSCEQNLNHDAMYWYRQDPGQGLRLIYYSQIVNDFQKGDIAEGYSVSREKKESFPLTVTSAQKNPTAFYLCASSLGQANTEAFFGQGTRLTVV.

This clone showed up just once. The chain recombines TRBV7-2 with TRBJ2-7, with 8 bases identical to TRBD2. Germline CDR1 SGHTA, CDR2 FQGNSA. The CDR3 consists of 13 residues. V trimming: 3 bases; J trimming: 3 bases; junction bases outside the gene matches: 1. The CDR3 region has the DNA TGTGCCAGCAGCTTTCTAGCGGGCTACGAGCAGTACTTC. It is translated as CASSFLAGYEQYF.

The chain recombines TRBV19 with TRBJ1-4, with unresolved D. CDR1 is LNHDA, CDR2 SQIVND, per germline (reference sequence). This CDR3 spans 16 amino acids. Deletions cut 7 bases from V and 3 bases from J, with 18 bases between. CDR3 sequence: CASTNRVPGPNEKLFF. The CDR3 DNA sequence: TGTGCCAGTACGAACCGGGTCCCGGGTCCTAATGAAAAACTGTTTTTT.

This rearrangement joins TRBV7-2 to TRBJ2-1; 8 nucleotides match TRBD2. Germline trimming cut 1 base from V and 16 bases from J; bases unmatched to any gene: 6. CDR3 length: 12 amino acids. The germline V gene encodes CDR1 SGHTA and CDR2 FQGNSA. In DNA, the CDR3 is TGTGCCAGCAGCTTAGGTGTAGCGGGGCAATTCTTC. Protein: CASSLGVAGQFF.

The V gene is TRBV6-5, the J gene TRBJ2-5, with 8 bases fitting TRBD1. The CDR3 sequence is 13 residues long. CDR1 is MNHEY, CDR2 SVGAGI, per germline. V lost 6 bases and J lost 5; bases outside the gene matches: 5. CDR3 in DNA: TGTGCCAGCAGCCGAACAGGGGGGGAGACCCAGTACTTC. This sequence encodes CASSRTGGETQYF.